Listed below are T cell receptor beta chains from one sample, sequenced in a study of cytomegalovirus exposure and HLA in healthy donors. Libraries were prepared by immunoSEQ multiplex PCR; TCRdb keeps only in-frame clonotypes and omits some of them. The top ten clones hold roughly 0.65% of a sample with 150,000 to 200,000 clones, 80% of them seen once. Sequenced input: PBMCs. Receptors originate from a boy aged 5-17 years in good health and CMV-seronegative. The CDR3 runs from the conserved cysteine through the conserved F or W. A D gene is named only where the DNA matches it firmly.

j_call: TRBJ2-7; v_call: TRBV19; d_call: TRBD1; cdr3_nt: TGTGCCAGTAGGCCGGGACAGGGTGTCTACGAGCAGTACTTC; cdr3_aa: CASRPGQGVYEQYF
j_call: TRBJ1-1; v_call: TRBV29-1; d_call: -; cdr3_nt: TGCAGCGTTGGGCAGGGAGGTAACACTGAAGCTTTCTTT; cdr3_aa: CSVGQGGNTEAFF
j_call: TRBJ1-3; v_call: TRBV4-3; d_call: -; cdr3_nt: TGCGCCAGCAGCCAAGATCTGGCGGGGTCCTCTGGAAACACCATATATTTT; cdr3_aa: CASSQDLAGSSGNTIYF
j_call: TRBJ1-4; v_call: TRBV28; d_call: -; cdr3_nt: TGTGCCAGCGGGGGGGGCGCGGTTGAAAAACTGTTTTTT; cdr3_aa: CASGGGAVEKLFF
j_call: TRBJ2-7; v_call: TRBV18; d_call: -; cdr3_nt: TGTGCCAGCTCACTAGAACAGGGTTGGTCCTACGAGCAGTACTTC; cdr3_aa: CASSLEQGWSYEQYF
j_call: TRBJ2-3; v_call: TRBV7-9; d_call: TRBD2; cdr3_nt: TGTGCCAGCAGCTTAGGAACTAGCGGGGTACTCACAGATACGCAGTATTTT; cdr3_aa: CASSLGTSGVLTDTQYF
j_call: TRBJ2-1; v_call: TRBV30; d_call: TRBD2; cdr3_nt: TGTGCCTGGAGTCTTGTCCGGAATAGCGGGGAGTACAATGAGCAGTTCTTC; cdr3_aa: CAWSLVRNSGEYNEQFF
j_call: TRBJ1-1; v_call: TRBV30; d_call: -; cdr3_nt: TGTGCCTGGAAGCCGGACAGGAACACTGAAGCTTTCTTT; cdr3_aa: CAWKPDRNTEAFF
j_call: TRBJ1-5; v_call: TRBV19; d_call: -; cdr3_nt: TGTGCCGCCTCGGCCTACCCGGGACCCCAGCATTTT; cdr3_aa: CAASAYPGPQHF
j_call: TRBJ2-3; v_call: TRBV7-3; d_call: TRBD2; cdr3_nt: TGTGCCAGCAGCTTACACGGACTAGCGGGGCAAACAGATACGCAGTATTTT; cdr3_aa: CASSLHGLAGQTDTQYF
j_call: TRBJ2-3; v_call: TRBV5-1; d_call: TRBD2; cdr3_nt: TGCGCCAGCAGCACCATGACTAGCGGGACCACAGATACGCAGTATTTT; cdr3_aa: CASSTMTSGTTDTQYF
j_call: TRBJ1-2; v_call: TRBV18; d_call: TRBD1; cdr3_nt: TGTGCCAGCTCACCCCCAGATGGGACAGGGTTCCCCTATGGCTACACCTTC; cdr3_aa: CASSPPDGTGFPYGYTF
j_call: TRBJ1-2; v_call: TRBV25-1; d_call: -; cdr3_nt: TGTGCCAGCAGTGAATATTTTCAGGGGACAAACTATGGCTACACCTTC; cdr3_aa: CASSEYFQGTNYGYTF
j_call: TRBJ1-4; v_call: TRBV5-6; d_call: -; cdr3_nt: TGTGCCAGCAACCTAAATCCCAGGGTAATTGCAACTAATGAAAAACTGTTTTTT; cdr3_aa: CASNLNPRVIATNEKLFF
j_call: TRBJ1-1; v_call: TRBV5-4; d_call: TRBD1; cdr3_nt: TGTGCCAGCAGCTGGGGACAGTTGAACACTGAAGCTTTCTTT; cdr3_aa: CASSWGQLNTEAFF